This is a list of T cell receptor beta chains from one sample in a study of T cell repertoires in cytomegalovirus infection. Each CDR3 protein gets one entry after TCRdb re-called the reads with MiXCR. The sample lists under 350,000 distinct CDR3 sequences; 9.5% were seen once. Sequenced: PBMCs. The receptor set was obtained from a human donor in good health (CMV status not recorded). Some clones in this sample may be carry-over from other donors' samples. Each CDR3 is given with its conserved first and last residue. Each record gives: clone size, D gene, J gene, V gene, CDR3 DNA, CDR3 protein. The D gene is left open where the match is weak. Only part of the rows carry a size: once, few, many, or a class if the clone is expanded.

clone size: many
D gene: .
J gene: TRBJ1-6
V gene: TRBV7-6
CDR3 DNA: TGTGCCAGCAGCTTCAAGGCGTCTTGGAATTCACCCCTCCACTTT
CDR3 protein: CASSFKASWNSPLHF

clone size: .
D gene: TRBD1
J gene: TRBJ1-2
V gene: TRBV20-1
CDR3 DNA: TGCAGTGCTAGTGCGACAGGGGAATATGGCTACACCTTC
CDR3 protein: CSASATGEYGYTF

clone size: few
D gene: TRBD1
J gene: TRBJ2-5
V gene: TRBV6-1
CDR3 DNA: TGTGCCAGCATTCAGCAGGGGGCACGGGAGACCCAGTACTTC
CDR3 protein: CASIQQGARETQYF

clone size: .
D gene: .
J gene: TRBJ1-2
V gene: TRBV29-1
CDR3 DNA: TGCAGCGTTGAATCAGAACGCTATGGCTACACCTTC
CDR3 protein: CSVESERYGYTF

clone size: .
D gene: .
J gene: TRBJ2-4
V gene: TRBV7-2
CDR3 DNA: TGTGCCAGCAGCCCGCGGACAAGCCAGGCCCGGGCCAAAAACATTCAGTACTTC
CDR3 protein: CASSPRTSQARAKNIQYF

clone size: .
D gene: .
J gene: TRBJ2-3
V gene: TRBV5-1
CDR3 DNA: TGCGCCAGCAGCGAATTTAGTTGGGGTACGCAGTATTTT
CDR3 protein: CASSEFSWGTQYF

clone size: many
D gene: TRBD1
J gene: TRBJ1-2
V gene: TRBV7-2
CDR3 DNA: TGTGCCAGCAGCGGGGGACAGAGTTTTAACTATGGCTACACCTTC
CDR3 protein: CASSGGQSFNYGYTF

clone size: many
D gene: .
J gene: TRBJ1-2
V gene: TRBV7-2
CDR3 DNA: TGTGCCAGCAGCTTCGACTATGGCTACACCTTC
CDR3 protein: CASSFDYGYTF

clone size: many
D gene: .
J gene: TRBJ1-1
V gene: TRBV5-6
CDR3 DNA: TGTGCCAGCAGTTCAACCTTCAGGGCTACTGAAGCTTTCTTT
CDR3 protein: CASSSTFRATEAFF

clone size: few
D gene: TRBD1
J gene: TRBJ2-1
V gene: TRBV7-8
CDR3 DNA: TGTGCCAGCAGCTCCCGACAGGGGACCTACAATGAGCAGTTCTTC
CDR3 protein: CASSSRQGTYNEQFF

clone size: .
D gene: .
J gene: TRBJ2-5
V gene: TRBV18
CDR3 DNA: TGTGCCAGCTCACCTCGGAGGATAGAGACCCAGTACTTC
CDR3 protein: CASSPRRIETQYF

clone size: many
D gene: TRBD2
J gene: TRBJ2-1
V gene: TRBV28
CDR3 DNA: TGTGCCAGCAGTCAACAGCGGGGCAGCTCCTACAATGAGCAGTTCTTC
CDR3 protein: CASSQQRGSSYNEQFF

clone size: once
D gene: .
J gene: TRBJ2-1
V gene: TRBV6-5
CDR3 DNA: TGTGCCAGCAGTTACCGACCTAGCGAGAACAATGAGCAGTTCTTC
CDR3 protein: CASSYRPSENNEQFF

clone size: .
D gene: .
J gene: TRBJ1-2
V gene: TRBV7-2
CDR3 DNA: TGTGCCAGCAGTCCCCAGAGATCCGGCTATGGCTACACCTTC
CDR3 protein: CASSPQRSGYGYTF

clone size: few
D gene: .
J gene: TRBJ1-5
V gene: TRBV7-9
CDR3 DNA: TGTGCCAGCAGCTTAGTGGGGGGTCGCAATCAGCCCCAGCATTTT
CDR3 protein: CASSLVGGRNQPQHF

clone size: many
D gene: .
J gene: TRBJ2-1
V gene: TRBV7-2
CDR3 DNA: TGTGCCAGCAGCTTCCTACCCGGACGGGGCAACAATGAGCAGTTCTTC
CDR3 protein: CASSFLPGRGNNEQFF

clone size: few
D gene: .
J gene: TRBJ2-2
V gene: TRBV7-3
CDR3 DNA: TGTGCCAGCAGCCCAGCGGGGAACACCGGGGAGCTGTTTTTT
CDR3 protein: CASSPAGNTGELFF

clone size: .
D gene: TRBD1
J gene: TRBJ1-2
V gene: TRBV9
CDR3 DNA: TGTGCCAGCAGCCGAGGGGGCTCTAACTATGGCTACACCTTC
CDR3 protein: CASSRGGSNYGYTF

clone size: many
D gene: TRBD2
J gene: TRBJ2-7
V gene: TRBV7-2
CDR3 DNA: TGTGCCAGCAGCTCACCGACTAGCGGGGGGCTTAGCTCCTACGAGCAGTACTTC
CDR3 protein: CASSSPTSGGLSSYEQYF

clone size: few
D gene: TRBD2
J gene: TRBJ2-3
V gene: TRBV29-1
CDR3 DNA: TGCAGCGTTCCCCCCTCCGGGACTAGCGGGAGGAGTTGGGCAGATACGCAGTATTTT
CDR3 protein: CSVPPSGTSGRSWADTQYF

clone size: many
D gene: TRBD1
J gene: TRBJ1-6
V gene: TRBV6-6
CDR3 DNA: TGTGCCAGCAGTTCGGGACAGGGAGGGAATAATTCACCCCTCCACTTT
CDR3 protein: CASSSGQGGNNSPLHF

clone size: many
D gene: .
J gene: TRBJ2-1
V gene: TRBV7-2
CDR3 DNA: TGTGCCAGCAGCAGACCAGCGAATGAGCAGTTCTTC
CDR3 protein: CASSRPANEQFF